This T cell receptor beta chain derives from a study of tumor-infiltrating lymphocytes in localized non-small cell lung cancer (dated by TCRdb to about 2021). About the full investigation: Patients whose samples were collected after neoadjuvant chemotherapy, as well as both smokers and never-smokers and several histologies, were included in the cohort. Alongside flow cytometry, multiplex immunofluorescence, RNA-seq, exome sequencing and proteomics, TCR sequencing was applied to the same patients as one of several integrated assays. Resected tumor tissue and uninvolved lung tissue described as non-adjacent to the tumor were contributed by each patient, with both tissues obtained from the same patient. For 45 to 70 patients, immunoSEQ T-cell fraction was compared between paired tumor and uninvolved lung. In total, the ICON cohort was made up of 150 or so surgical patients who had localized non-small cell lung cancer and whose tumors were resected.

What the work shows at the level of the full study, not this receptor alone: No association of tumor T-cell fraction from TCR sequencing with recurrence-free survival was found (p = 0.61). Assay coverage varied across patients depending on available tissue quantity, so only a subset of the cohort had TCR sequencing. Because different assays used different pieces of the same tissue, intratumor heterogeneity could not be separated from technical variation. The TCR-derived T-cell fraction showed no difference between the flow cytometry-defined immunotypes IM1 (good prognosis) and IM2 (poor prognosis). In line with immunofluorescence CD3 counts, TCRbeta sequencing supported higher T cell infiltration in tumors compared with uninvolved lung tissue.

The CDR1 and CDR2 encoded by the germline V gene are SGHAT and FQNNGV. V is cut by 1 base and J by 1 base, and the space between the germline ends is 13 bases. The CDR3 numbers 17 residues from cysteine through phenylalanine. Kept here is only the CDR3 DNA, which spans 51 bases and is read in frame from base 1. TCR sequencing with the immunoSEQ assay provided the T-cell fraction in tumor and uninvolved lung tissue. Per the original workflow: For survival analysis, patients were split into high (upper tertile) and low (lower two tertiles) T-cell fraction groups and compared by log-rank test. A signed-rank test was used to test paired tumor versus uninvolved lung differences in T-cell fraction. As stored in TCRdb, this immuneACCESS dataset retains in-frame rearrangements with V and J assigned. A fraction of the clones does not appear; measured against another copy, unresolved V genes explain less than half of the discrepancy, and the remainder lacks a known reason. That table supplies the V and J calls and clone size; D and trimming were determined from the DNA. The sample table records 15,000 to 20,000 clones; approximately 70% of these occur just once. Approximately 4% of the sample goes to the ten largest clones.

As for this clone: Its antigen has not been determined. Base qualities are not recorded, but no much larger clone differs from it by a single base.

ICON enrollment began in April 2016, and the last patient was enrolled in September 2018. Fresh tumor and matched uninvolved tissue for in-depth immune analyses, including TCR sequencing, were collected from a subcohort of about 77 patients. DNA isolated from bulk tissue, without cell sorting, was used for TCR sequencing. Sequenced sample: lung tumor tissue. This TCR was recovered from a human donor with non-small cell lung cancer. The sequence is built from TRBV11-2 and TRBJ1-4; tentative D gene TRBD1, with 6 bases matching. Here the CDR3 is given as CASSLGGLRGTNEKLFF. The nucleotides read TGTGCCAGCAGCTTAGGCGGGCTCAGGGGAACTAATGAAAAACTGTTTTTT.